Listed below are T cell receptor beta chains from one sample, sequenced in a study of regulatory T cells in long-lasting Graves disease. Each CDR3 protein gets one entry after TCRdb re-called the multiplex PCR reads with MiXCR. The sample yields about 450,000 distinct CDR3 sequences, less than 15% seen once. Another study also made use of these data, one on T cells in Graves' hyperthyroidism and ophthalmopathy.

The sample here was peripheral blood mononuclear cells (PBMCs), taken at new diagnosis, from a patient treated with antithyroid drugs. These receptors were collected from a woman aged 50 to 60 with Graves disease. Both conserved end residues are part of each CDR3. Each record gives: J gene, clone size, D gene, V gene, CDR3 protein, CDR3 DNA. A D gene is named only where the DNA matches it firmly. Clone size is given for some rows only: seen once, a few or many times, or a class if the clone is expanded.

TRBJ1-1 many TRBD1 TRBV27 CASREQGAGTEAFF TGTGCCAGCAGGGAACAGGGGGCCGGCACTGAAGCTTTCTTT
TRBJ1-2 few TRBD1 TRBV11-2 CASSLGHRGSLGNYGYTF TGTGCCAGCAGCTTAGGCCACAGGGGCAGTTTGGGTAACTATGGCTACACCTTC
TRBJ2-7 many . TRBV28 CASSSPAGALTYEQYF TGTGCCAGCAGTTCACCCGCCGGAGCCCTTACCTACGAGCAGTACTTC
TRBJ2-2 many . TRBV2 CASSRGMGNTGELFF TGTGCCAGCTCAAGGGGGATGGGGAACACCGGGGAGCTGTTTTTT
TRBJ2-5 many . TRBV20-1 CSARDLETQYF TGCAGTGCTAGAGATTTGGAGACCCAGTACTTC
TRBJ1-2 few TRBD1 TRBV27 CASSLDRTGSNYGYTF TGTGCCAGCAGTTTAGATCGGACAGGATCTAACTATGGCTACACCTTC
TRBJ2-7 . . TRBV28 CASTNRHRITYEQYF TGTGCCAGCACTAACCGACACCGCATTACCTACGAGCAGTACTTC
TRBJ2-5 . TRBD1 TRBV30 CAWSVGQGRETQYF TGTGCCTGGAGTGTGGGACAGGGTAGGGAGACCCAGTACTTC
TRBJ1-4 many . TRBV5-8 CASSLFGSTNEKLFF TGTGCCAGCAGCTTGTTTGGGTCAACTAATGAAAAACTGTTTTTT
TRBJ1-5 . TRBD1 TRBV19 CASTGGLSQPQHF TGTGCCAGTACAGGGGGTTTGAGTCAGCCCCAGCATTTT
TRBJ1-1 many . TRBV12-3/TRBV12-4 CASSLNAEAFF TGTGCCAGCAGCTTGAACGCTGAAGCTTTCTTT
TRBJ2-3 . . TRBV19 CASSWASDHPGDTQYF TGTGCCAGTAGTTGGGCTAGCGACCATCCAGGGGATACGCAGTATTTT
TRBJ2-5 many . TRBV29-1 CSVGQKMETQYF TGCAGCGTTGGACAGAAGATGGAGACCCAGTACTTC
TRBJ2-1 many . TRBV28 CASTSSGAYNEQFF TGTGCCAGCACTTCGAGCGGTGCCTACAATGAGCAGTTCTTC
TRBJ2-2 many TRBD2 TRBV18 CASSPPGTSVIGELFF TGTGCCAGCTCACCGCCCGGGACTAGCGTCATCGGGGAGCTGTTTTTT
TRBJ2-1 many . TRBV28 CASSLPSDASSYNEQFF TGTGCCAGCAGTTTACCATCGGACGCCAGCTCCTACAATGAGCAGTTCTTC
TRBJ2-7 . TRBD1 TRBV9 CASSVGVTGKTYEQYF TGTGCCAGCAGCGTAGGGGTGACAGGGAAAACCTACGAGCAGTACTTC
TRBJ2-5 many TRBD2 TRBV27 CASSLYTRLAGRGEQETQYF TGTGCCAGCAGTTTATATACCCGACTAGCGGGACGTGGGGAACAAGAGACCCAGTACTTC
TRBJ2-2 many . TRBV7-3 CASSLTLTGELFF TGTGCCAGCAGCTTAACGTTAACCGGGGAGCTGTTTTTT
TRBJ2-1 few . TRBV28 CASRGLNEQFF TGTGCCAGCCGCGGCCTCAATGAGCAGTTCTTC
TRBJ1-1 many . TRBV7-9 CASSFDDEAFF TGTGCCAGCAGCTTCGATGATGAAGCTTTCTTT
TRBJ2-7 many . TRBV20-1 CSARGRNPGYEQYF TGCAGTGCTAGGGGACGAAACCCGGGCTACGAGCAGTACTTC
TRBJ1-1 many TRBD1 TRBV30 CAWSEGVTGGTEAFF TGTGCCTGGAGTGAGGGGGTAACAGGGGGGACTGAAGCTTTCTTT
TRBJ1-1 few TRBD1 TRBV19 CASSPLGGVEAFF TGTGCCAGTAGTCCCTTAGGGGGCGTTGAAGCTTTCTTT
TRBJ1-2 few . TRBV28 CASRNRGPSFTF TGTGCCAGCAGGAATAGAGGACCTTCGTTCACCTTC
TRBJ2-1 few . TRBV10-2 CASSEGVGGEQFF TGCGCCAGCAGTGAGGGGGTGGGTGGTGAGCAGTTCTTC
TRBJ2-1 many . TRBV19 CASSRGREIYNEQFF TGTGCCAGCTCGAGGGGGCGGGAGATCTACAATGAGCAGTTCTTC
TRBJ1-2 few TRBD1 TRBV4-1 CASSDLTGDYGYTF TGCGCCAGCAGTGACCTCACAGGGGACTATGGCTACACCTTC
TRBJ2-3 few TRBD2 TRBV9 CASSVGAGGWGTDTQYF TGTGCCAGCAGCGTAGGGGCGGGAGGATGGGGCACAGATACGCAGTATTTT
TRBJ2-1 many . TRBV7-6 CASSFEWDNEQFF TGTGCCAGCAGCTTTGAGTGGGACAATGAGCAGTTCTTC
TRBJ2-7 many . TRBV5-1 CASSSGWLDRYEQYF TGCGCCAGCAGCTCGGGTTGGCTGGATCGCTACGAGCAGTACTTC
TRBJ2-1 many . TRBV12-3/TRBV12-4 CASSLGEVNEQFF TGTGCCAGCAGTTTAGGGGAGGTAAATGAGCAGTTCTTC
TRBJ1-4 many . TRBV30 CAWSVLRGETNEKLFF TGTGCCTGGAGTGTCCTTAGGGGTGAAACTAATGAAAAACTGTTTTTT
TRBJ2-2 many TRBD1 TRBV19 CASSAGTGGLGTGELFF TGTGCCAGTAGTGCCGGGACAGGGGGCCTCGGCACCGGGGAGCTGTTTTTT
TRBJ2-2 many TRBD1 TRBV12-3/TRBV12-4 CASIPQGVPANTGELFF TGTGCCAGCATCCCCCAGGGGGTCCCAGCGAACACCGGGGAGCTGTTTTTT
TRBJ1-3 . . TRBV3-1 CASSQTLLNPGGLLSGNTIYF TGTGCCAGCAGCCAAACCTTACTAAACCCTGGGGGGCTGCTCTCTGGAAACACCATATATTTT
TRBJ1-1 few . TRBV30 CAWSGRRAFF TGTGCCTGGAGCGGCCGTCGGGCTTTCTTT
TRBJ2-7 few . TRBV5-8 CASSQETGREQYF TGCGCCAGCAGCCAAGAGACGGGCCGCGAGCAGTACTTC
TRBJ1-1 . . TRBV18 CASSPQDNTEAFF TGTGCCAGCTCACCACAGGACAACACTGAAGCTTTCTTT
TRBJ2-7 once TRBD1 TRBV10-3 CAISDQGQTDYEQYF TGTGCCATCAGTGACCAGGGACAGACCGACTACGAGCAGTACTTC
TRBJ1-2 many TRBD1 TRBV20-1 CSARTPGTGIYGYTF TGCAGTGCTAGAACGCCCGGGACAGGGATCTATGGCTACACCTTC
TRBJ2-7 many TRBD2 TRBV27 CASSLSVGAGYEQYF TGTGCCAGCAGTTTATCGGTGGGAGCGGGATACGAGCAGTACTTC
TRBJ2-3 few . TRBV18 CASASTRRLRIEAQYF TGTGCCAGCGCATCGACGCGCAGGTTACGTATAGAAGCGCAGTATTTT
TRBJ2-1 many TRBD2 TRBV7-3 CASSPGLAGGLDEQFF TGTGCCAGCAGTCCCGGACTAGCGGGAGGGCTCGATGAGCAGTTCTTC
TRBJ1-5 many . TRBV29-1 CSVDNSRPDQPQHF TGCAGCGTTGACAACTCGAGGCCAGATCAGCCCCAGCATTTT